This TCR beta chain appears in the sequencing data of a study of T-cell reconstitution after alpha-beta-depleted transplantation in children. The table lists this clonotype with a few counts. Its cognate antigen is unknown. The CDR3 is made up of 15 amino acids. CDR1 and CDR2 (germline): LGHNA, YNFKEQ. Trimming cost V 5 bases and J 3 bases; bases outside gene matches: 7. General study findings and limits: Some patients owed their high day-60 TCRbeta diversity to surviving recipient T cells and thymic progenitors.

The library targeted TCRbeta and was prepared with unique molecular identifiers. TCRdb independently ran MiXCR on the PCR reads; one entry per CDR3 protein. The table records 200,000 to 300,000 distinct CDR3 sequences, about 24% of them present only once. Source: PBMCs, mostly from graft donor cells, taken 360 days after TCRalphabeta/CD19-depleted stem cell transplant. The chain recombines TRBV4-2 with TRBJ2-3, with TRBD1 matching over 8 bases. This clonotype originated in a female patient aged 2-9 years who had a stem cell transplant for congenital amegakaryocytic thrombocytopenia, so the T cells may come from the graft donor. CDR3 region: CASSTRQGITDTQYF. Written as DNA, the CDR3 is TGTGCCAGCAGCACCCGACAGGGGATAACAGATACGCAGTATTTT.